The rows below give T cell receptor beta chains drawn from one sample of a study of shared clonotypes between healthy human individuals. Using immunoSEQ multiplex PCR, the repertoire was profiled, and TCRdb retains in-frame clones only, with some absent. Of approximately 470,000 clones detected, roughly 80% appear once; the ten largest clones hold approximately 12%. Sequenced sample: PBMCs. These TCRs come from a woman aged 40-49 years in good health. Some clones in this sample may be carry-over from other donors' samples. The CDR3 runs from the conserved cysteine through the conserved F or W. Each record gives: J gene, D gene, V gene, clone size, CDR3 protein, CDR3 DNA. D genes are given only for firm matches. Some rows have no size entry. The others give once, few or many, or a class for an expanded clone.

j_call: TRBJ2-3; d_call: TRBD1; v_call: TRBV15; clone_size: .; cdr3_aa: CATSSRDRRSTDTQYF; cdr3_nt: TGTGCCACCAGCTCCCGGGACAGGAGGAGCACAGATACGCAGTATTTT
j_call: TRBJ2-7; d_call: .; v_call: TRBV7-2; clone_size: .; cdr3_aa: CASSLVIDSYEQYF; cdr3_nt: TGTGCCAGCAGCTTAGTGATCGACTCCTACGAGCAGTACTTC
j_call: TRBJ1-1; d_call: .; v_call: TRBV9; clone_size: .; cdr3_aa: CASSSWGGLDTEAFF; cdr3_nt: TGTGCCAGCAGCTCCTGGGGGGGGCTGGACACTGAAGCTTTCTTT
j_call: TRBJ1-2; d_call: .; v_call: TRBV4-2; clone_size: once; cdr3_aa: CASSLSGWGGEGYTF; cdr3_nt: TGTGCCAGCAGCCTTTCCGGTTGGGGAGGTGAAGGCTACACCTTC
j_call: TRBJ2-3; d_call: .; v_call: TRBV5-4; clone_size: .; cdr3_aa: CASSLAAGLSTDTQYF; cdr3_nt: TGTGCCAGCAGCTTGGCGGCGGGGCTAAGCACAGATACGCAGTATTTT
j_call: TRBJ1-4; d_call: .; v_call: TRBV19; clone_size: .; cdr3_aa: CAATATDATNEKLFF; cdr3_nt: TGTGCCGCCACCGCGACAGATGCAACTAATGAAAAACTGTTTTTT
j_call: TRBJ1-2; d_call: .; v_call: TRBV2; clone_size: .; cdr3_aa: CASSVVIGVGGYTF; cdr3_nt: TGTGCCAGCAGTGTTGTTATCGGGGTGGGAGGCTACACCTTC
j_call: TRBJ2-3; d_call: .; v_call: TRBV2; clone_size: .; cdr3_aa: CASRLRTTDTQYF; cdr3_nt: TGTGCCAGCAGACTTCGAACCACAGATACGCAGTATTTT
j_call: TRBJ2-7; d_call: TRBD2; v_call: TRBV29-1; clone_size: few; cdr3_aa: CSVGGGSSYEQYF; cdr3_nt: TGCAGCGTTGGAGGCGGGAGCTCCTACGAGCAGTACTTC
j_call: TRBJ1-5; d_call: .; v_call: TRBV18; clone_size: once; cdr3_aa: CASSPGGIQPQHF; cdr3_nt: TGTGCCAGCTCGCCCGGGGGGATCCAGCCCCAGCATTTT
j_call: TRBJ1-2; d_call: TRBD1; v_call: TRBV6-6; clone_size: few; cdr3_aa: CASSHRGQGSGGYTF; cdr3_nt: TGTGCCAGCAGTCACAGAGGACAGGGGAGCGGGGGCTACACCTTC
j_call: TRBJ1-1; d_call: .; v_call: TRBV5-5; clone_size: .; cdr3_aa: CASSLDNTEAFF; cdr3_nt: TGTGCCAGCAGCTTGGACAACACTGAAGCTTTCTTT
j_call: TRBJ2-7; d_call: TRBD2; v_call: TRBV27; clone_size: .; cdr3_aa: CATAVAGGPTYEQYF; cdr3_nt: TGTGCCACCGCGGTAGCGGGAGGGCCCACCTACGAGCAGTACTTC
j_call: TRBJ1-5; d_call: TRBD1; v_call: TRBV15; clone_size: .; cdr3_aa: CATSRERQGFRPQHF; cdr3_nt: TGTGCCACCAGCAGGGAAAGACAGGGGTTCCGGCCCCAGCATTTT
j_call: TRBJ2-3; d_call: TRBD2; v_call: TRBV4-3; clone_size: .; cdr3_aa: CASSQEESGSMADTQYF; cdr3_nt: TGCGCCAGCAGCCAAGAAGAAAGCGGGAGTATGGCAGATACGCAGTATTTT
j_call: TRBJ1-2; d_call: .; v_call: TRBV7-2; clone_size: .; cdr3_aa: CASSLVPNYGYTF; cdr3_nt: TGTGCCAGCAGCCTCGTTCCAAACTATGGCTACACCTTC
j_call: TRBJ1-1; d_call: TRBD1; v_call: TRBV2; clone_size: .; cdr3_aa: CASSVVQGADGVLAFF; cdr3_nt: TGTGCCAGCAGTGTGGTGCAGGGGGCCGATGGGGTCCTTGCTTTCTTT
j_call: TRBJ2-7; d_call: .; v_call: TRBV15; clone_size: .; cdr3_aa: CATSRDRSSVSSYEQYF; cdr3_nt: TGTGCCACCAGCAGAGATCGGAGTAGCGTGAGCTCCTACGAGCAGTACTTC
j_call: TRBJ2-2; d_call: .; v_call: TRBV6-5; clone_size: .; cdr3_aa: CASREGSVVTGELFF; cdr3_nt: TGTGCCAGCAGGGAGGGGAGTGTGGTCACCGGGGAGCTGTTTTTT
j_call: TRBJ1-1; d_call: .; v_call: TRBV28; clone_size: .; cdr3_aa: CASNPWGYTEAFF; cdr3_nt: TGTGCCAGCAACCCCTGGGGCTACACTGAAGCTTTCTTT
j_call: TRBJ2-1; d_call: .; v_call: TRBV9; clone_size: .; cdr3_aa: CASSGRRKFF; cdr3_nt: TGTGCCAGCAGCGGTAGACGGAAGTTCTTC
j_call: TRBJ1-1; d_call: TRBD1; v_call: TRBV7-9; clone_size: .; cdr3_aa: CASSPDRGVNTEAFF; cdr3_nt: TGTGCCAGCAGCCCAGACAGGGGGGTGAACACTGAAGCTTTCTTT
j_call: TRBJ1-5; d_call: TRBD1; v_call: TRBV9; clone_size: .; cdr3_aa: CASSRSDRGGYQPQHF; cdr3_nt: TGTGCCAGCAGCCGCTCCGACAGGGGGGGGTATCAGCCCCAGCATTTT
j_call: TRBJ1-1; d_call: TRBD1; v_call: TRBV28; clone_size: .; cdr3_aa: CASSLWDRDTEAFF; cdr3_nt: TGTGCCAGCAGTTTATGGGACAGGGACACTGAAGCTTTCTTT
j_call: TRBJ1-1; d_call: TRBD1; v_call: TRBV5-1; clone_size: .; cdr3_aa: CASSLGTGPFSYAFF; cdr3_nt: TGCGCCAGCAGCTTGGGGACAGGGCCATTCTCCTATGCTTTCTTT
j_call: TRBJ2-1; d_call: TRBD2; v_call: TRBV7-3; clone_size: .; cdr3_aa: CASGTSGKDNEQFF; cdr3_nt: TGTGCCAGCGGAACTAGCGGGAAAGACAATGAGCAGTTCTTC
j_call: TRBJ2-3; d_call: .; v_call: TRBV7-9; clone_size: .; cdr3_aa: CASSFSGQADTQYF; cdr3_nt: TGTGCCAGCAGCTTTAGTGGGCAGGCAGATACGCAGTATTTT
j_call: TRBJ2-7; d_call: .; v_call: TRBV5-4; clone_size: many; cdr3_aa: CASSQGEGEYAEQYF; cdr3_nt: TGTGCCAGCAGCCAAGGGGAGGGGGAATACGCCGAGCAGTACTTC
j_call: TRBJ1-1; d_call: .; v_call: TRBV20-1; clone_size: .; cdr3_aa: CSATEWTEAFF; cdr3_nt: TGCAGTGCCACAGAGTGGACTGAAGCTTTCTTT
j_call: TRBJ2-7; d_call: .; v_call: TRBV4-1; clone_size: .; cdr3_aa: CASSPLGVLRHEQYF; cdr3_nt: TGCGCCAGCAGCCCCCTTGGAGTCTTAAGGCACGAGCAGTACTTC
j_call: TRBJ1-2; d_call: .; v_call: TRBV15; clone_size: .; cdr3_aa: CATSTDSGANYGYTF; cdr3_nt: TGTGCCACCAGCACGGACAGCGGAGCTAACTATGGCTACACCTTC
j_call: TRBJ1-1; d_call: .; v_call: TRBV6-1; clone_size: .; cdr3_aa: CASSDRRNTEAFF; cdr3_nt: TGTGCCAGCAGTGACAGGAGAAACACTGAAGCTTTCTTT
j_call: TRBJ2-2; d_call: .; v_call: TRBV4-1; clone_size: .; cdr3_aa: CASSRSLVGAAGELFF; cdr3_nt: TGCGCCAGCAGCCGATCCTTAGTAGGCGCCGCCGGGGAGCTGTTTTTT
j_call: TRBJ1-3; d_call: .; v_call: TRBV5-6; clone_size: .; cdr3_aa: CASSPGIGSGNTIYF; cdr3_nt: TGTGCCAGCAGCCCGGGGATAGGCTCTGGAAACACCATATATTTT
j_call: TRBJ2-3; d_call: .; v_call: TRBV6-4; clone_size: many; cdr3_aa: CASSDGGGGTDTQYF; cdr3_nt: TGTGCCAGCAGTGACGGAGGTGGGGGCACAGATACGCAGTATTTT
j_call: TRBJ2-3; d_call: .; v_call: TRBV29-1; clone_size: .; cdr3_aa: CSPEEVNTQYF; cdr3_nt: TGCAGCCCCGAGGAGGTAAATACGCAGTATTTT
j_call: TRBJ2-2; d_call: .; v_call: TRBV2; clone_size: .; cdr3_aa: CATQPDSNTGELFF; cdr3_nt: TGTGCCACTCAACCCGACAGTAACACCGGGGAGCTGTTTTTT
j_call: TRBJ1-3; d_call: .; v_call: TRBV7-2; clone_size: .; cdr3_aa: CASTRSGNTIYF; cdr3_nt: TGTGCCAGCACCCGCTCTGGAAACACCATATATTTT
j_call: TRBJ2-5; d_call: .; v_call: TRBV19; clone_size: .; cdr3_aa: CASKLSTQETQYF; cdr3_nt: TGTGCCAGTAAGTTGTCAACACAAGAGACCCAGTACTTC
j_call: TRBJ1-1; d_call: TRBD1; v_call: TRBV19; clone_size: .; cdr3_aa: CASSDTGTGGTEAFF; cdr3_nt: TGTGCCAGTAGTGACACCGGGACAGGGGGCACTGAAGCTTTCTTT
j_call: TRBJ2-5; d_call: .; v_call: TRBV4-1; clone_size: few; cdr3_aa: CASSQVQSLKETQYF; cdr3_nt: TGCGCCAGCAGCCAAGTTCAATCGCTGAAAGAGACCCAGTACTTC
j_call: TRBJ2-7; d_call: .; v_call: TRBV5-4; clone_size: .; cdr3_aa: CASSQRQSSYEQYF; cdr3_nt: TGTGCCAGCAGCCAAAGACAGAGCTCCTACGAGCAGTACTTC
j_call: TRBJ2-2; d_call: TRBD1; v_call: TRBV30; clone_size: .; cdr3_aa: CAWTLDRGRDFGSGELFF; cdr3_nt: TGTGCCTGGACGTTGGACAGGGGGCGCGATTTCGGTTCCGGGGAGCTGTTTTTT